The source of this T cell receptor (beta chain) is a study of cytomegalovirus exposure and HLA in healthy donors. Whole-study results and caveats: HLA alleles showed associations with 16,951 TCR beta sequences in a later analysis, at a 0.05 false discovery rate.

Germline V gene sequence: CDR1 LGHNA, CDR2 YSLEER. V lost 0 bases and J lost 7, with 16 bases in between. This CDR3 spans 15 amino acids. A remark on this clone: Its antigen is still unknown.

PCR involved 60 Vbeta and 13 Jbeta primers. Assay used: immunoSEQ multiplex PCR; TCRdb lists only in-frame clones, some missing. The sample has some 130,000 clones; roughly 72% are singletons. Among the donors, all were healthy bone marrow donors. This clonotype was obtained from a male donor in good health and CMV-seronegative. J is TRBJ2-7 and V is TRBV4-3; TRBD2 is a possible D gene (6 bases). Material: PBMCs. In DNA form, the CDR3 reads TGCGCCAGCAGCCAAGATGGCGGGGTGGTCGATGAGCAGTACTTC. This sequence encodes CASSQDGGVVDEQYF.